What follows are 29 T cell receptor beta chains derived from one specimen sequenced in a study of tumor-infiltrating lymphocytes in primary liver carcinoma. Making TCR beta cDNA involved approximately 0.5 ug total RNA and a constant-region primer. The TCR beta library was amplified through three nested multiplex PCR rounds in a modified ARM-PCR procedure. In the first two PCR rounds, TRBV1-TRBV30 forward primers were paired with a C-beta reverse primer, and each round lasted about 9 cycles. TCRdb independently ran MiXCR on the multiplex PCR reads; one entry per CDR3 protein. The sample gives around 50,000 distinct CDR3 sequences, 60% to 75% of which show up once; around 28% is in the top ten. Joint extraction of RNA and DNA used 20-30 mg of bulk tissue that was unsorted. Sequencing was performed on liver tumor tissue from sampling region 3. Subset noted: tumor region T3, left-lateral pole. Receptor source: a man aged 40-49 years with primary liver carcinoma and hepatitis B virus infection.

This clonotype has only a few counts. A much larger clone differs from this one at a single base, so this may be a read error. The chain has TRBV25-1 and TRBJ1-6, with a possible D match to TRBD1 (5 bases). The germline V and J ends were trimmed by 7 bases and 6 bases, with 16 bases remaining between them. CDR1 is MGHDK, CDR2 SYGVNS, per germline. The CDR3 runs 15 residues. CDR3 sequence: CASNDAGGSNSPLHF. The DNA of the CDR3 is TGTGCCAGCAATGATGCGGGGGGGTCTAATTCACCCCTCCACTTT. Drawing the rest from reference TRBV25-1 and TRBJ1-6, the complete variable domain is EADIYQTPRYLVIGTGKKITLECSQTMGHDKMYWYQQDPGMELHLIHYSYGVNSTEKGDLSSESTVSRIRTEHFPLTLESARPSHTSQYLCASNDAGGSNSPLHFGNGTRLTVT.

V usage is TRBV5-5 and J usage is TRBJ2-4; D tentatively reads TRBD1 or TRBD2 (5 bases each). Trimming removed 4 bases at V and 8 bases at J, with 16 bases between. The CDR3 is 14 residues long. CDR1 is SGHKS, CDR2 YYEKEE, per germline (reference sequence). Written as DNA, the CDR3 is TGTGCCAGCAGCCTAGGGGCCGGGGCGGACATTCAGTACTTC. Amino acids: CASSLGAGADIQYF.

This clonotype was observed many times. The chain joins TRBV7-8 to TRBJ1-2; 8 bases line up with TRBD1. With V trimmed by 3 bases and J by 2 bases, 2 bases remained unmatched. The CDR3 extends over 14 amino acids. The germline V gene encodes CDR1 SGHVS and CDR2 FQNEAQ. The CDR3, as DNA: TGTGCCAGCAGCTTGGGACAGGTCAACTATGGCTACACCTTC. Amino acid sequence: CASSLGQVNYGYTF.

A note on this clonotype: The DNA is omitted, as the CDR3 cannot be located on it reliably, and the CDR3 follows TCRdb's listing. The chain couples TRBV29-1 to TRBJ1-1; the table calls TRBD1, which could not be checked here. With termini counted, the CDR3 has 13 amino acids. The V gene's germline CDR1 is SQVTM and CDR2 ANQGSEA. The CDR3 spells CSVGKGTNTEVFF.

This clonotype has ten or more counts. V and J are TRBV6-5 and TRBJ2-5, with a possible D match to TRBD1 (6 bases). This CDR3 contains 13 residues. Trimming removed 6 bases at V and 7 bases at J, with 15 bases between. The germline V gene encodes CDR1 MNHEY and CDR2 SVGAGI. CDR3: CASRSGVMGTQYF. As DNA, the CDR3 is TGTGCCAGCAGATCAGGGGTGATGGGGACCCAGTACTTC.

The chain links TRBV11-2 to TRBJ2-1; D is perhaps TRBD2 (5 bases). The ends were cut back, 3 bases at V and 4 bases at J, with 22 bases in the middle. The CDR3 is 18 residues long. From germline, CDR1 is SGHAT and CDR2 FQNNGV. The CDR3 is CASSFDHRRTRSYNEQFF. CDR3 bases: TGTGCCAGCAGCTTCGACCATAGGAGGACCAGGAGTTACAATGAGCAGTTCTTC. Variable domain in full (rest from reference TRBV11-2 and TRBJ2-1): EAGVAQSPRYKIIEKRQSVAFWCNPISGHATLYWYQQILGQGPKLLIQFQNNGVVDDSQLPKDRFSAERLKGVDSTLKIQPAKLEDSAVYLCASSFDHRRTRSYNEQFFGPGTRLTVL.

Remarks on this clonotype: The junction departs from germline at one end; a sequencing error may be responsible. The gene calls are TRBV10-1 and TRBJ2-1; D ambiguous. The germline CDR1 and CDR2 sequences are WNHNN and SYGVQD (reference sequence). This CDR3 region has 14 residues. The CDR3 nucleotides read TGCGCCAGCAGCGATAGAAGCTCTTACATTGAGCAGTTCTTC. Translation: CASSDRSSYIEQFF.

Within the sample, this clonotype is medium-sized. CDR3 DNA sequence: TGTGCCAGCAGTCCCCTTACCCCAGGACAGGGCTACAATGAGCAGTTCTTC. It codes for CASSPLTPGQGYNEQFF. The genes are TRBV6-5 and TRBJ2-1; 8 nucleotides match TRBD1. From germline, CDR1 is MNHEY and CDR2 SVGAGI. With 5 bases clipped from V and 3 bases from J, the junction kept 12 bases outside the gene matches. The CDR3 covers 17 residues.

The count of this clonotype is one. Compared with germline, one end of the junction differs, possibly owing to a read error. This chain joins TRBV6-1 and TRBJ2-3, with 8 bases identical to TRBD1. The CDR3 is 15 amino acids. Germline lookup yields CDR1 MNHNS and CDR2 SASEGT. The CDR3 sequence: CASRDRVGGAGTLYF. In DNA form, the CDR3 reads TGTGCCAGCAGGGACAGGGTAGGGGGTGCGGGTACGCTGTATTTT.

For this clonotype: An end of the junction does not agree with germline; a read error may underlie this. The chain employs TRBV28 and TRBJ2-6; D unclear. This CDR3 has 14 amino acids. Germline V lookup: CDR1 MDHEN, CDR2 SYDVKM. The CDR3 region has the DNA TGTGCCAACAGTTTAGGGTATGGGGTCAACGTCCTGACTTTC. It encodes CANSLGYGVNVLTF.

The J gene is TRBJ2-1, the V gene TRBV27; 7 bases align to TRBD1. V shed 5 bases, J shed 3 bases, and the junction held 22 bases outside the gene matches. CDR1 is MNHEY and CDR2 is SMNVEV in the germline V gene (reference sequence). The CDR3 is 20 amino acids. CDR3: CASSPVRDRYGVGSYNEQFF. The CDR3, as DNA: TGTGCCAGCAGTCCCGTCCGGGACAGATACGGTGTAGGGAGCTACAATGAGCAGTTCTTC.

With regard to this clonotype: It is likely a read error, because the conserved phenylalanine at the end of the CDR3 is missing. The rearrangement uses TRBV11-3 and TRBJ2-1; perhaps TRBD1 as D (6 bases). This CDR3 spans 14 amino acids. Germline assignment: CDR1 SGHNT and CDR2 YENEEA. The CDR3 DNA is TGTGCAAGCAGCCCAAGACAGGAGCGCAATGAGCAGTTCTAC. Translation: CASSPRQERNEQFY.

Concerning this clonotype: A junction boundary mismatches the germline segment, possibly from a read error. The rearrangement links TRBV4-1 to TRBJ2-7; no clear D gene. Germline V CDR1 and CDR2: MGHRA, YSYEKL. This CDR3 is 15 amino acids long. The CDR3 loop reads CARSPVVEPPYDQYF. CDR3 nucleotides: TGCGCCAGGAGCCCTGTAGTGGAACCGCCCTACGACCAGTACTTC.

This clonotype occurred many times. This sequence joins TRBV30 and TRBJ2-1; D is uncertain. The CDR3 is 11 residues long. Germline CDR1 reads GTSNPN; CDR2 reads SVGIG (reference sequence). V was cut by 3 bases and J by 8 bases, with 8 bases left in between. As DNA, the CDR3 is TGTGCCTGGAGCCCTGTCGATGAGCAGTTCTTC. It is translated as CAWSPVDEQFF.

This clonotype came up a few times. A read error may produce the germline difference seen at one junction end. V and J are TRBV11-2 and TRBJ2-1; D may correspond to TRBD1 or TRBD2 (5 bases each). Germline V lookup: CDR1 SGHAT, CDR2 FQNNGV. This CDR3 spans 15 amino acids. Here the CDR3 DNA reads TGTGCCGGCGTACTAGGGGACCTCCGTGGACATGAACAGTTCTTC. This translates into CAGVLGDLRGHEQFF.

This clonotype was recorded at least ten times. The chain is built from TRBV5-6 and TRBJ2-1; unclear D gene. The V and J ends lost 2 bases and 0 bases respectively, with 9 bases between them. This CDR3 has 15 residues. The germline CDR1 and CDR2 sequences are SGHDT and YYEEEE. Here the CDR3 DNA reads TGTGCCAGCAGCTTAACACCGAGCTCCTACAATGAGCAGTTCTTC. Translated, it gives CASSLTPSSYNEQFF.

Ten or more counts support this clonotype. The rearrangement uses TRBV24-1 and TRBJ2-3; TRBD1 aligns across 7 bases. The CDR3 sequence is 14 residues long. V shed 7 bases and J 2 bases; nucleotides not matched to a gene: 5. Germline CDR1 reads KGHDR; CDR2 reads SFDVKD. The CDR3 loop is CATSPDRDTDTQYF. The DNA of the CDR3 is TGTGCCACCAGCCCAGACAGGGACACAGATACGCAGTATTTT.

This clonotype was detected once. The rearrangement links TRBV6-1 to TRBJ2-1; TRBD2 aligns across 7 bases. The junction had 14 bases not matched to a gene; V was cut back by 4 bases and J by 8 bases. CDR1 and CDR2 from the germline V gene are MNHNS and SASEGT. This CDR3 has 16 residues. The CDR3 spells CASSALSTGEGDEQFF. For the CDR3, the DNA is TGTGCCAGCAGTGCGCTCTCCACCGGGGAGGGCGATGAGCAGTTCTTC.

This clonotype occurred once. V is TRBV11-2 and J is TRBJ2-7; D unresolved. CDR1 SGHAT and CDR2 FQNNGV come from the germline V gene. V was shortened by 7 bases and J by 1 base, with 17 bases between the two germline ends. The CDR3 length is 15 residues. CDR3 in amino acids: CASNLSIGISYEQYF. CDR3 sequence (DNA): TGTGCCAGCAACCTATCTATTGGAATATCCTACGAGCAGTACTTC.

This clonotype came up once. This chain joins TRBV11-2 and TRBJ2-1, with 8 bases aligning to TRBD2. Germline lookup yields CDR1 SGHAT and CDR2 FQNNGV. J lost 9 bases, V lost 10 bases, and 20 bases had no gene match. CDR3 length: 16 amino acids. The CDR3 nucleotides are TGTGCCATCAACTTGGACATCGGACTAGCCATGGGTGAGCAGTTCTTC. The encoded protein is CAINLDIGLAMGEQFF.

This clonotype was observed a few times. Given the absence of the conserved phenylalanine or tryptophan at the CDR3 end, a read error is likely. No DNA is shown, since the ends of the CDR3 on it are uncertain; the CDR3 is the one TCRdb lists. V is TRBV20-1 and J is TRBJ2-7; TRBD2 is the table's D call and was not checked against the DNA. Germline CDR1 is DFQATT and CDR2 is SNEGSKA (reference sequence). Ends included, the CDR3 has 13 residues. This CDR3 reads CSAGLTTSGVSRI.

As to this clonotype: A read error may account for a junction end that differs from germline. The rearrangement joins TRBV6-5 to TRBJ2-5; D may be TRBD1 or TRBD2 (5 bases each). CDR1 and CDR2 (germline): MNHEY, SVGAGI. The CDR3 totals 14 residues. The DNA of the CDR3 is TGTGCTAGCTCGCCCAACCCCCTGGGGACCGAGCAGCACTTC. Amino acid sequence: CASSPNPLGTEQHF.

The rearrangement uses TRBV29-1 and TRBJ1-1; 7 bases agree with TRBD1. V shed 2 bases, J shed 5 bases, and the junction held 5 bases outside the gene matches. This CDR3 contains 13 residues. Germline V gene lookup returns CDR1 SQVTM and CDR2 ANQGSEA. The CDR3 sequence: CSVETTGVTEAFF. DNA of the CDR3: TGCAGCGTTGAAACTACAGGGGTAACTGAAGCTTTCTTT.

This clonotype was seen at least ten times. The chain joins TRBV4-1 to TRBJ2-7; TRBD1 matches at 8 bases. There are 15 residues in the CDR3. Germline lookup yields CDR1 MGHRA and CDR2 YSYEKL. With 1 base clipped from V and 5 bases from J, the junction kept 7 bases outside the gene matches. CDR3 nucleotides: TGCGCCAGCAGCCAAGTAAGGACAGGGCGAAACGAGCAGTACTTC. Protein: CASSQVRTGRNEQYF.

Regarding this clonotype: Germline is not matched at one junction end, which may reflect a read error. The genes are TRBV7-3 and TRBJ2-7; 9 bases map to TRBD2. The CDR3 runs to 14 residues. Germline CDR1 is SGHTA and CDR2 is FQGTGA. CDR3 protein: CVSILSGGSYEQYF. CDR3 bases: TGTGTCAGCATACTTAGCGGGGGCTCCTACGAGCAGTACTTC.

A word on this clonotype: Because the CDR3 is missing its conserved closing phenylalanine or tryptophan, this is likely a read error. The chain is built from TRBV10-1 and TRBJ2-1, with D unclear. The length of the CDR3 is 15 residues. V was pared by 4 bases and J by 8 bases, with 18 bases between. Per the germline V gene, CDR1 is WNHNN and CDR2 is SYGVQD (reference sequence). CDR3 nucleotide sequence: TGCGCCAGCAGTGGGTCGATTTATCCCCTCGATGAGCAGTTCTTA. Amino acid sequence: CASSGSIYPLDEQFL.

The genes are TRBV12-3 or TRBV12-4 and TRBJ1-2; D remains ambiguous. The CDR3 totals 13 residues. V was shortened by 1 base and J by 9 bases, with 12 bases between the two germline ends. The CDR3 loop is CASSLVERSSYTF. CDR3 sequence (DNA): TGTGCCAGCAGTTTAGTCGAGAGGTCTAGCTACACCTTC.

Turning to this clonotype: A read error may produce the germline difference seen at one junction end. The chain uses TRBV11-2 and TRBJ2-3; no clear D gene. Germline lookup yields CDR1 SGHAT and CDR2 FQNNGV. The CDR3 is 15 amino acids. DNA for the CDR3: TGTGCCAGCAGTCGAGGAACTCCAGGCACAGATACGCATTATTTT. The encoded protein is CASSRGTPGTDTHYF.

V is TRBV24-1 and J is TRBJ2-3; 7 nucleotides match TRBD2. J lost 3 bases, V lost 0 bases, and 2 bases had no gene match. The CDR3 totals 15 residues. The V gene's germline CDR1 is KGHDR and CDR2 SFDVKD. CDR3 amino acids: CATSDLGLETDTQYF. In DNA, the CDR3 is TGTGCCACCAGTGATTTGGGACTAGAAACAGATACGCAGTATTTT.